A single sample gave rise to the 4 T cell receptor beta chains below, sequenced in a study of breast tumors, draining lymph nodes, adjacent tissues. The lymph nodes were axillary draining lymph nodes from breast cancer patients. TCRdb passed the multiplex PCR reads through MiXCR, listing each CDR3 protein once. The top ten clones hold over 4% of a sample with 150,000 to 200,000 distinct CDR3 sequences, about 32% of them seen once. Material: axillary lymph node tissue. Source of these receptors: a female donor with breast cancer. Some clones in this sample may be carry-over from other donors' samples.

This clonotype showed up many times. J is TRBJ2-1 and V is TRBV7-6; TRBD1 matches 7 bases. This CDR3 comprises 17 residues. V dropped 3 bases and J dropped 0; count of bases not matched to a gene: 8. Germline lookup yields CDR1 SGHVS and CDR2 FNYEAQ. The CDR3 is CASSFQGGRSSYNEQFF. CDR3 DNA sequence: TGTGCCAGCAGCTTTCAAGGGGGCCGGAGCTCCTACAATGAGCAGTTCTTC.

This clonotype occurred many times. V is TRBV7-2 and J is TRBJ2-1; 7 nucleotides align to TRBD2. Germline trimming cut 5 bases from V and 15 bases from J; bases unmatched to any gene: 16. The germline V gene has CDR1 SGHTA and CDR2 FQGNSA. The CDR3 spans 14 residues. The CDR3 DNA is TGTGCCAGCAGCAACCAGGGCGGGAGTTCCTACGCGTTCTTC. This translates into CASSNQGGSSYAFF.

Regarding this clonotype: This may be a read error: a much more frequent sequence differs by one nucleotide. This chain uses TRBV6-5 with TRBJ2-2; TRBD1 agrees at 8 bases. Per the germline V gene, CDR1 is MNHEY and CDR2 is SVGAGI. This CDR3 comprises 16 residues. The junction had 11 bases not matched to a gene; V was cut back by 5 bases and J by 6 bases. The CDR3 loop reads CASSHASTGGSGELFF. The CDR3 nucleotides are TGTGCCAGCAGTCACGCCAGCACAGGGGGTTCCGGGGAGCTGTTTTTT.

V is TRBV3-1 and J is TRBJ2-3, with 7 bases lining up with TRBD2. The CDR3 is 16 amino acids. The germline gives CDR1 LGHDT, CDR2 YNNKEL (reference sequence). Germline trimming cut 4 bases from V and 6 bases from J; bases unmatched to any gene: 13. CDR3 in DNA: TGTGCCAGCAGCCTCCGGACTAGACACCCCCAGGATACGCAGTATTTT. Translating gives CASSLRTRHPQDTQYF.